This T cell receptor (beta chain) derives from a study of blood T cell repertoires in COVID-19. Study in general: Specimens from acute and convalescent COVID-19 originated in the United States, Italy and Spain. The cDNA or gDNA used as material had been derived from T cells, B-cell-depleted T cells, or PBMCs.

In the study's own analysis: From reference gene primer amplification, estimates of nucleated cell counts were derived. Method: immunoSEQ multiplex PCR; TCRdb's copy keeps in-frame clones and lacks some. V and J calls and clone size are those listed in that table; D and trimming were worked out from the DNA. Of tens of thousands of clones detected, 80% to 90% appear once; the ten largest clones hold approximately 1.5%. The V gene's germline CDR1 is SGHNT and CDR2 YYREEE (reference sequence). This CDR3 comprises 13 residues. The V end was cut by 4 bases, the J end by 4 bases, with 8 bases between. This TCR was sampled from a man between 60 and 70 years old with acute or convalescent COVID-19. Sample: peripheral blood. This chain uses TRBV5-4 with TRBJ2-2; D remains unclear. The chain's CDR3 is CASSPRATGELFF. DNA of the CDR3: TGTGCCAGCAGCCCCCGAGCCACCGGGGAGCTGTTTTTT.